This section outlines one TCR beta chain sequence together with its context. No antigen is known for it. No per-base quality is available; no much larger clone lies one base away. Whole blood was collected in K2EDTA tubes by collaborating institutions according to the institutions' own protocols. For TCRbeta analysis, collaborators shipped samples in one of three forms: frozen whole blood, isolated PBMCs, or DNA extracted from either of those sample types. TCRbeta CDR3 regions were amplified from genomic DNA by means of the immunoSEQ Assay, a bias-controlled multiplex PCR. As for the original processing: Within the assay, amplification of reference gene primers was used to estimate how many nucleated cells each sample contained. To quantify the absolute abundance of each unique TCRbeta CDR3 rearrangement, sequence reads were collapsed and filtered. Productive Simpson clonality was computed per sample as the square root of Simpson's diversity index over productive rearrangements. TCRdb stores this immuneACCESS table with in-frame sequences only. Part of the clones is absent; in the studies checked, under half of the shortfall reflects unresolved V genes, and no reason is known for the rest. V and J calls and clone size are those listed in that table; D and trimming were worked out from the DNA. Recorded for this sample are roughly 150,000 clones; over 75% of them occurred a single time. In total, the top ten clones hold about 15% of the sample.

The data are from a study of blood T cell repertoires in COVID-19 (dated by TCRdb to about 2020). Turning to the overall study: Samples covering the acute and convalescent phases of COVID-19 were provided by collaborators in the United States, Italy and Spain. Subjects who had been exposed to COVID-19, were actively infected with it, or had recovered from it provided the deeply sampled blood TCRbeta repertoires that made up the dataset. The samples were drawn from two sources: the first 160 participants of the ongoing ImmuneRACE study, and 950 to 1,500 subjects contributed by 6 global collaborators. The sample metadata nearly always contained a de-identified subject ID, COVID-19 status, age in years and sex. The prospective study material was composed of cDNA or gDNA derived from T cells, B-cell-depleted T cells, or PBMCs. The repertoires were released in a freely available public database meant as a resource for research on the immune response to SARS-CoV-2. Where available, HLA class I and class II types were taken from metadata supplied by the sample provider and were not determined by assay-based typing. Study-wide conclusions, independent of this receptor: The amount of clinical and demographic metadata varied by source and participant and was provided uncurated.

The CDR3 has 13 amino acids, counting the end cysteine and phenylalanine. CDR3 DNA is the only sequence kept; it has 39 bases, read in frame from the first base. CDR1 and CDR2, looked up from the germline V gene (reference sequence), are GTSNPN and SVGIG. At the junction V is shortened by 1 base and J by 9 bases, with 13 bases in between. Material for sequencing was peripheral blood. The sequence came from a woman aged 40-49 years with acute or convalescent COVID-19. The chain couples TRBV30 to TRBJ1-3, with no D gene named confidently. The CDR3 amino acid sequence is: CAWSGSVRGTIYF. At the DNA level, the sequence is TGTGCCTGGAGTGGCTCAGTTCGAGGCACCATATATTTT.